This T cell receptor (beta chain) was recovered during a study of T cell responses to AZD1222 COVID-19 vaccine. This table comes from immunoSEQ multiplex PCR, and its TCRdb copy is limited to in-frame clones, with some not included. The repertoire includes around 78,000 clones, roughly 88% of them detected once, and over 1.1% sits in the top ten. CDR1 and CDR2 from the germline V gene are SEHNR and FQNEAQ (reference sequence). The germline V and J ends were trimmed by 5 bases and 5 bases, with 15 bases remaining between them. CDR3 length: 14 amino acids. The sequence derives from an adult who received the AZD1222 COVID-19 vaccine. The chain carries TRBV7-9 and TRBJ1-1; D gene uncertain. The sequences come from peripheral blood, collected 28 days after the second AZD1222 dose. The chain's CDR3 is CASSAVEGWTEAFF. CDR3 nucleotides: TGTGCCAGCAGCGCCGTGGAGGGTTGGACTGAAGCTTTCTTT.